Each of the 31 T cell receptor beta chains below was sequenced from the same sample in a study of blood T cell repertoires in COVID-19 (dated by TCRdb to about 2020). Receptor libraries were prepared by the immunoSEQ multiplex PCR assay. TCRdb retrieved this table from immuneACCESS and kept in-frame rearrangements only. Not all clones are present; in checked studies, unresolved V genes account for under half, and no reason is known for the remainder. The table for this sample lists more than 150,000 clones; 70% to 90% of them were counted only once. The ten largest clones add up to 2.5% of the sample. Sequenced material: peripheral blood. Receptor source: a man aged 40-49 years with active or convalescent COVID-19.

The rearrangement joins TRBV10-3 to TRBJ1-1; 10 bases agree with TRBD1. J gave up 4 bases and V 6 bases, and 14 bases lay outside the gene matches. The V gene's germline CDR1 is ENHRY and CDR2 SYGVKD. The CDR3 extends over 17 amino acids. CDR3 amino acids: CAIRPGTGDSRSTEAFF. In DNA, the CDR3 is TGTGCCATCAGACCCGGGACAGGGGACAGTCGGTCCACTGAAGCTTTCTTT.

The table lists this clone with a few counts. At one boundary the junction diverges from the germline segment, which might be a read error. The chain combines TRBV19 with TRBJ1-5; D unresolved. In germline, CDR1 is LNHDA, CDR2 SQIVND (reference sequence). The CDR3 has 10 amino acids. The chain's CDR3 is CASGGTRWAF. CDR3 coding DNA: TGTGCCAGTGGAGGCACGCGATGGGCTTTT.

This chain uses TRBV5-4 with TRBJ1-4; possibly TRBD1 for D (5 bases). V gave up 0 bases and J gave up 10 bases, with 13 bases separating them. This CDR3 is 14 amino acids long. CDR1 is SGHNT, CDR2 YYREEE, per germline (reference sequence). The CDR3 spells CASSLGGRAPKLFF. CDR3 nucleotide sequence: TGTGCCAGCAGCTTGGGGGGCCGAGCCCCAAAACTGTTTTTT.

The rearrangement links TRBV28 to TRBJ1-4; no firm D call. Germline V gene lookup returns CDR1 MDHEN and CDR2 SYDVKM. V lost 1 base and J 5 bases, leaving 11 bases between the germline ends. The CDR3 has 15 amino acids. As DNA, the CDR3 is TGTGCCAGCAGTTTATCCGGACGGGAGAATGAAAAACTGTTTTTT. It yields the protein CASSLSGRENEKLFF.

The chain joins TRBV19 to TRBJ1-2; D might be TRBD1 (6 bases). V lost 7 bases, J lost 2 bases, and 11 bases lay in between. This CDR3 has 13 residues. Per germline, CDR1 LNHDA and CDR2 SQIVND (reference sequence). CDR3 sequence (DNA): TGTGCCAGTACCCGCGGACAGAACTATGGCTACACCTTC. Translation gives CASTRGQNYGYTF.

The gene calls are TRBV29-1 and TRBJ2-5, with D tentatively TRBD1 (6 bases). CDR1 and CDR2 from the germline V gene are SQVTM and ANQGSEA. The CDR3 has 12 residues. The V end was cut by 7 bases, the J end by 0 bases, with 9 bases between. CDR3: CSGQAYQETQYF. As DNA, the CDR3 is TGCAGCGGACAGGCGTACCAAGAGACCCAGTACTTC.

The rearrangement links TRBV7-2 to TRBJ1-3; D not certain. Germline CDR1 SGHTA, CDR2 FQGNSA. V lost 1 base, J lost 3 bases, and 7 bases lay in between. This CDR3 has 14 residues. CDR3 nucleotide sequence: TGTGCCAGCAGCTTAGTCCCCTTTGGAAACACCATATATTTT. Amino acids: CASSLVPFGNTIYF.

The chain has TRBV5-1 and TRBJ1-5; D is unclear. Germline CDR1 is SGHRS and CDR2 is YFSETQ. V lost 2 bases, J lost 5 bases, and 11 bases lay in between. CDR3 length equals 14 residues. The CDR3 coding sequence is TGCGCCAGCAGCTTACGATTCGGGGATCAGCCCCAGCATTTT. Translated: CASSLRFGDQPQHF.

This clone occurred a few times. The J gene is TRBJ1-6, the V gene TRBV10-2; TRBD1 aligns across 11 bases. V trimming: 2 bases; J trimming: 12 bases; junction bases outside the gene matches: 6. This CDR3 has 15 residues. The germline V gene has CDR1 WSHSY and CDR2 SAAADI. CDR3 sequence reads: CASSEQRGTGGPLHF. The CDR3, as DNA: TGCGCCAGCAGTGAGCAACGCGGGACAGGGGGACCCCTCCACTTT.

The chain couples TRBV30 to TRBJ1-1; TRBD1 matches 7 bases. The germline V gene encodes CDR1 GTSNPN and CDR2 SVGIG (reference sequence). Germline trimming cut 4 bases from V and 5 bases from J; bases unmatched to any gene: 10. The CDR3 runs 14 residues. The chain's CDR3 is CAWKKGASETEAFF. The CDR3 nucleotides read TGTGCCTGGAAAAAGGGGGCGAGTGAAACTGAAGCTTTCTTT.

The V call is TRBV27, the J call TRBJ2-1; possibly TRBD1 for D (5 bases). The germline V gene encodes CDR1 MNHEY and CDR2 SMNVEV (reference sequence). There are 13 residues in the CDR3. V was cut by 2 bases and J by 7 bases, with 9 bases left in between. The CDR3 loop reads CASSLGASNEQFF. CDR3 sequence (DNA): TGTGCCAGCAGTTTAGGGGCCAGTAATGAGCAGTTCTTC.

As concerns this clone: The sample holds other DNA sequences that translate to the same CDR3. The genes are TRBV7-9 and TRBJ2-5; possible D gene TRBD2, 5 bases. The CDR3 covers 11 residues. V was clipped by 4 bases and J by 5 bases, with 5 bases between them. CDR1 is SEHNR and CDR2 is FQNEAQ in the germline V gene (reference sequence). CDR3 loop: CASSSGETQYF. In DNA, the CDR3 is TGTGCCAGCAGCTCGGGGGAGACCCAGTACTTC.

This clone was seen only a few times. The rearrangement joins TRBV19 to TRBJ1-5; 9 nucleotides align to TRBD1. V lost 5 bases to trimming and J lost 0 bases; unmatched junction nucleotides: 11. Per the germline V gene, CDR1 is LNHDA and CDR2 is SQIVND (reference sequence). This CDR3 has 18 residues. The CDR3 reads CASSAGTGRIYSNQPQHF. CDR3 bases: TGTGCCAGTAGTGCCGGGACAGGGAGGATCTATAGCAATCAGCCCCAGCATTTT.

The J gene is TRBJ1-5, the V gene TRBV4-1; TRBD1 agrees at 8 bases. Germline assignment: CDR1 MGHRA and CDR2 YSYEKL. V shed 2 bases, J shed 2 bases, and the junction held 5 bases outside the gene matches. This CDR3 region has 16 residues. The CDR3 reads CASSQPGGQGNQPQHF. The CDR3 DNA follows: TGCGCCAGCAGCCAACCTGGGGGACAGGGCAATCAGCCCCAGCATTTT.

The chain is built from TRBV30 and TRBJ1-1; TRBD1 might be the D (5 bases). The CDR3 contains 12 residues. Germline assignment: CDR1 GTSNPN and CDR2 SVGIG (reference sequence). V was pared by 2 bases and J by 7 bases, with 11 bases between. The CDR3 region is CAWSRQSGEAFF. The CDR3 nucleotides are TGTGCCTGGAGTCGACAGTCGGGTGAAGCTTTCTTT.

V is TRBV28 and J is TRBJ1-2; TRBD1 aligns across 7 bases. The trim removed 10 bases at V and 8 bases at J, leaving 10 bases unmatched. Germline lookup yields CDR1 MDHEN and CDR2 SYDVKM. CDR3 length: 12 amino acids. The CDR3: CATYRGSGGYTF. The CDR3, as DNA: TGTGCCACCTACAGGGGTTCGGGGGGCTACACCTTC.

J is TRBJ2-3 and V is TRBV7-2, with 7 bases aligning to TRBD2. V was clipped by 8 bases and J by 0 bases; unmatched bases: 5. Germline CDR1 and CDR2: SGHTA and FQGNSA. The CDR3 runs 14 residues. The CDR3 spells CASLAGLSTDTQYF. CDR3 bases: TGTGCCAGCTTAGCGGGCCTTAGCACAGATACGCAGTATTTT.

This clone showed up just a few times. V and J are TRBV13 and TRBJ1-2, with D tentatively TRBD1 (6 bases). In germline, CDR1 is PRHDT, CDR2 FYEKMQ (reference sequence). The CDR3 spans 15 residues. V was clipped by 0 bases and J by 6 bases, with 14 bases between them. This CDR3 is CASSLGGRGLDGYTF. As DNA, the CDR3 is TGTGCCAGCAGCTTAGGTGGCAGGGGTTTGGATGGCTACACCTTC.

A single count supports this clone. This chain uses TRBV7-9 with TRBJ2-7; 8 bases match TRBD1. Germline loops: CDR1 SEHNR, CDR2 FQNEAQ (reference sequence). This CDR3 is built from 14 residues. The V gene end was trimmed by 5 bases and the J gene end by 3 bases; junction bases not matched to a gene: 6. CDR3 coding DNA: TGTGCCAGCAGCCCCGGACAGGGTCTCTACGAGCAGTACTTC. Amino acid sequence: CASSPGQGLYEQYF.

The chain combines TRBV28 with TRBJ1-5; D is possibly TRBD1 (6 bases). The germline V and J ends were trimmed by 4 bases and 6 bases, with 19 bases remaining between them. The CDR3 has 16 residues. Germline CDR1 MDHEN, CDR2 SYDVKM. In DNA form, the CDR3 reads TGTGCCAGCAGTTCGAGTTTTCAGGGGATCGGTCAGCCCCAGCATTTT. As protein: CASSSSFQGIGQPQHF.

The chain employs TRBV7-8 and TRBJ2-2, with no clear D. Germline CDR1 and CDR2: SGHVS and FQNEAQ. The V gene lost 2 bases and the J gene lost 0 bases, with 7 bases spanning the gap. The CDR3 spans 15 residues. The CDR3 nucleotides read TGTGCCAGCAGCTTATCCACGGCGAACACCGGGGAGCTGTTTTTT. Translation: CASSLSTANTGELFF. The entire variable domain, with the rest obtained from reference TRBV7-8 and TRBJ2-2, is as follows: GAGVSQSPRYKVAKRGQDVALRCDPISGHVSLFWYQQALGQGPEFLTYFQNEAQLDKSGLPSDRFFAERPEGSVSTLKIQRTQQEDSAVYLCASSLSTANTGELFFGEGSRLTVL.

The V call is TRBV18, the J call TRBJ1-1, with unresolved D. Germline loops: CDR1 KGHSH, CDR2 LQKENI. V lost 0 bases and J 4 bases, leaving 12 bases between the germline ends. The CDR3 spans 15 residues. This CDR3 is CASSPPGQVSTEAFF. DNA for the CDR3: TGTGCCAGCTCACCACCGGGCCAGGTGAGCACTGAAGCTTTCTTT.

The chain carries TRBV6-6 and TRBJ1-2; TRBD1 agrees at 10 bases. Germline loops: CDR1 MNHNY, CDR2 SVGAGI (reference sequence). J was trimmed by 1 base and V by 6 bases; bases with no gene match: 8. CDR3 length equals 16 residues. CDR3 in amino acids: CASRMTGGAFNYGYTF. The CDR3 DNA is TGTGCCAGCAGAATGACAGGGGGCGCGTTTAACTATGGCTACACCTTC.

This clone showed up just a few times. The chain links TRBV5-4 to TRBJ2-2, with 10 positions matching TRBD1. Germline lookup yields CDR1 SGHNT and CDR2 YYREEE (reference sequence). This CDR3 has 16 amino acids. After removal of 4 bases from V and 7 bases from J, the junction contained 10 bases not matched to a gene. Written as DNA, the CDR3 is TGTGCCAGCAGCCCCCCGGGACAGGGGCGTGGCGGGGAGCTGTTTTTT. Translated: CASSPPGQGRGGELFF.

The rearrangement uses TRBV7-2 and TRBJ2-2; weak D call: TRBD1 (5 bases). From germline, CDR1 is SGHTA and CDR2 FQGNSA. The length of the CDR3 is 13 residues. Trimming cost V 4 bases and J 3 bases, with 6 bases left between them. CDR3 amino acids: CASSSTDTGELFF. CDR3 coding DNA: TGTGCCAGCAGCTCGACAGACACCGGGGAGCTGTTTTTT.

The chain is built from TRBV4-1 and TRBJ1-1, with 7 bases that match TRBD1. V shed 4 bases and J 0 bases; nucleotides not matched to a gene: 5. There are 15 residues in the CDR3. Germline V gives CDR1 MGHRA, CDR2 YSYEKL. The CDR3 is CASSRRQGMNTEAFF. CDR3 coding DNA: TGCGCCAGCAGCCGACGACAGGGAATGAACACTGAAGCTTTCTTT.

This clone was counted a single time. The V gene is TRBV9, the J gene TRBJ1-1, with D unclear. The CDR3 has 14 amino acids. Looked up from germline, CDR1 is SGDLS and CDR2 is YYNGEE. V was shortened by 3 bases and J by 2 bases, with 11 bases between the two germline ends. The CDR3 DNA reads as TGTGCCAGCAGCGCCCTCGGGATCAACACTGAAGCTTTCTTT. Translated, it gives CASSALGINTEAFF. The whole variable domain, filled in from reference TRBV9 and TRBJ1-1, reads DSGVTQTPKHLITATGQRVTLRCSPRSGDLSVYWYQQSLDQGLQFLIQYYNGEERAKGNILERFSAQQFPDLHSELNLSSLELGDSALYFCASSALGINTEAFFGQGTRLTVV.

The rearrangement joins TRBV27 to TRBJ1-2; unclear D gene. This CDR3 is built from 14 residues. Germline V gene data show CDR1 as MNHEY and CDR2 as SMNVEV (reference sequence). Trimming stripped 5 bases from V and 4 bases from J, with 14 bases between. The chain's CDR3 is CASSATAVVYGYTF. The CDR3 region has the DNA TGTGCCAGCAGTGCTACCGCGGTGGTCTATGGCTACACCTTC.

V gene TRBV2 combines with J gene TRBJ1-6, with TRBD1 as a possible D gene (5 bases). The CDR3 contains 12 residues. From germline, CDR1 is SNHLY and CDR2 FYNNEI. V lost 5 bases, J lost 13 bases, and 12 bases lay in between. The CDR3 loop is CASSPQGGPLHF. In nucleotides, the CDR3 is TGTGCCAGCAGTCCCCAGGGTGGCCCCCTCCACTTT.

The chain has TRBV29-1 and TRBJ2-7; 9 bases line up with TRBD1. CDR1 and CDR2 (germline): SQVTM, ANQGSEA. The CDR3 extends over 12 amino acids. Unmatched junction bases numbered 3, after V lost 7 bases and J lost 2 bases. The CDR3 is CSARTGAYEQYF. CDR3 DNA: TGCAGCGCGCGGACAGGGGCCTACGAGCAGTACTTC.

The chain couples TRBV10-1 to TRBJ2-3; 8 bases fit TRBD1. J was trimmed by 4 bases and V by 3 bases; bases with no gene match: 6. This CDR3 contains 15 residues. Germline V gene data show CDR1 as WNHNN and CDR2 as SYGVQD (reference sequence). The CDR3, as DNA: TGCGCCAGCAGTGATGGGGACAGGAGGGCAGATACGCAGTATTTT. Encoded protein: CASSDGDRRADTQYF.